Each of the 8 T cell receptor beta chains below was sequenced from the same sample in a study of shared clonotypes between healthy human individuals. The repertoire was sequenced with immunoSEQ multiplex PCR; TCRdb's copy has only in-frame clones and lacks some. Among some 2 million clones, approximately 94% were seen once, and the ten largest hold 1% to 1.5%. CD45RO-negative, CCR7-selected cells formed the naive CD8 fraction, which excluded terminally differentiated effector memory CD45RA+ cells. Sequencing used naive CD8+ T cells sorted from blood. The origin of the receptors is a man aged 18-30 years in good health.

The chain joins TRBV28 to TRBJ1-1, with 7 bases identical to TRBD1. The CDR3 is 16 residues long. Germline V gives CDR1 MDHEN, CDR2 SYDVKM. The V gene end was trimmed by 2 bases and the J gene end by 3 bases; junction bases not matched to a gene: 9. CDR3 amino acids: CASSLQGEGWDTEAFF. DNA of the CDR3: TGTGCCAGCAGTTTACAGGGGGAAGGATGGGACACTGAAGCTTTCTTT. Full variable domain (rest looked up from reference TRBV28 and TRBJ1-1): DVKVTQSSRYLVKRTGEKVFLECVQDMDHENMFWYRQDPGLGLRLIYFSYDVKMKEKGDIPEGYSVSREKKERFSLILESASTNQTSMYLCASSLQGEGWDTEAFFGQGTRLTVV.

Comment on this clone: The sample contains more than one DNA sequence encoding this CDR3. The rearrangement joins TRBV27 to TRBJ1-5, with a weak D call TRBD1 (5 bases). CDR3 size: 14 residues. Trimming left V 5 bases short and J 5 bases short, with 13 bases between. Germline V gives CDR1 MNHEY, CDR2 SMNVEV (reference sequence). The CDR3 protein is CASSPQGSDQPQHF. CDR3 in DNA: TGTGCCAGCAGTCCCCAGGGTTCGGATCAGCCCCAGCATTTT.

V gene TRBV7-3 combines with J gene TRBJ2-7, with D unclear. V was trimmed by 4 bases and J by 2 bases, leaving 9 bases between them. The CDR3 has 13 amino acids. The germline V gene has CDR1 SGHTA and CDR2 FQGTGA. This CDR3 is CASSSDGAYEQYF. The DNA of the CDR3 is TGTGCCAGCAGCTCTGACGGCGCCTACGAGCAGTACTTC.

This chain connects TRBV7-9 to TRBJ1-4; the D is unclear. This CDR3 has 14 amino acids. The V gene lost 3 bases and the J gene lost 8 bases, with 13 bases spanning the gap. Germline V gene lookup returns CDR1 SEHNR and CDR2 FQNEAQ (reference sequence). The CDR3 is CASSLKQFGEKLFF. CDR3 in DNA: TGTGCCAGCAGCTTGAAACAGTTTGGCGAAAAACTGTTTTTT.

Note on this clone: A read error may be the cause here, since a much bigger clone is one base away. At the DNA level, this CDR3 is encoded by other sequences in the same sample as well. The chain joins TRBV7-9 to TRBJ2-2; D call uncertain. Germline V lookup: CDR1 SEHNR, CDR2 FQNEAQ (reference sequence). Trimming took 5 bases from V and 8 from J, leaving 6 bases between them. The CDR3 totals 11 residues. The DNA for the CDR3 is TGTGCCAGCAGCCCCCCGGGGGAGCTGTTTTTT. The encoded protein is CASSPPGELFF. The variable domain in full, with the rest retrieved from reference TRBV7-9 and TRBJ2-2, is DTGVSQNPRHKITKRGQNVTFRCDPISEHNRLYWYRQTLGQGPEFLTYFQNEAQLEKSRLLSDRFSAERPKGSFSTLEIQRTEQGDSAMYLCASSPPGELFFGEGSRLTVL.

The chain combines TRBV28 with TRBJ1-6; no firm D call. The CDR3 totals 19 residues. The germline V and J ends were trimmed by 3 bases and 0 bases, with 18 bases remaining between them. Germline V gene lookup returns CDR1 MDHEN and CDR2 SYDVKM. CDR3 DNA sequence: TGTGCCAGCAGTTTCCCCAGGCAGGAGGCTAGCTCCTATAATTCACCCCTCCACTTT. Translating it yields CASSFPRQEASSYNSPLHF.

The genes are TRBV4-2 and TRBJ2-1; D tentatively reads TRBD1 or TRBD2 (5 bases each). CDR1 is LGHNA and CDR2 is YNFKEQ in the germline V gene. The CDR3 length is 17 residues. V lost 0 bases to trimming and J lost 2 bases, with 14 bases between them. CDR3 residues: CASSQDGWQGPYNEQFF. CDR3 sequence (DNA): TGTGCCAGCAGCCAAGATGGTTGGCAGGGACCCTACAATGAGCAGTTCTTC.

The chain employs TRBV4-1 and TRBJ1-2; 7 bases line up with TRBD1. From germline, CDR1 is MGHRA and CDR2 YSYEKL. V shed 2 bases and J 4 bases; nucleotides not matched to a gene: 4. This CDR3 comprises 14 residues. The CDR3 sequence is CASSQRTGVYGYTF. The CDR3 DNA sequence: TGCGCCAGCAGCCAACGGACAGGCGTCTATGGCTACACCTTC.